The next 25 T cell receptor beta chains were all read from a single sample in a study of cytotoxic CD8 clonotypes in ibrutinib-treated CLL. Clones were sequenced by immunoSEQ multiplex PCR, and TCRdb holds only the in-frame ones, with some missing. The sample lists some 43,000 clones, 60% to 80% occurring once. This specimen was PBMCs, taken after 12 months of ibrutinib treatment. The receptors come from a human donor with chronic lymphocytic leukemia.

The rearrangement uses TRBV13 and TRBJ2-1; tentatively, D is TRBD2 (5 bases). Germline lookup yields CDR1 PRHDT and CDR2 FYEKMQ (reference sequence). The CDR3 totals 14 residues. The germline V and J ends were trimmed by 6 bases and 7 bases, with 16 bases remaining between them. The DNA of the CDR3 is TGTGCCAGCAGTAGAACGAGGGAACGAAATGAGCAGTTCTTC. Its protein product is CASSRTRERNEQFF.

This chain uses TRBV7-9 with TRBJ1-6; D uncertain. The germline V and J ends were trimmed by 8 bases and 8 bases, with 31 bases remaining between them. This CDR3 is built from 19 residues. The germline V gene encodes CDR1 SEHNR and CDR2 FQNEAQ (reference sequence). The chain's CDR3 is CASGEYQQLRRGSDSPLHF. CDR3 sequence (DNA): TGTGCCAGCGGGGAGTACCAGCAGCTTAGGAGAGGGTCGGATTCACCCCTCCACTTT.

The chain recombines TRBV18 with TRBJ2-1; D is ambiguous. Germline CDR1 reads KGHSH; CDR2 reads LQKENI. CDR3 length: 15 residues. V lost 3 bases and J lost 1, with 10 bases in between. DNA for the CDR3: TGTGCCAGCTCACCCCTCGGGCATTCCTACAATGAGCAGTTCTTC. Encoded protein: CASSPLGHSYNEQFF.

V is TRBV29-1 and J is TRBJ1-1; D remains ambiguous. CDR3 size: 15 residues. With 1 base removed from V and 0 bases from J, the gap between germline ends came to 12 bases. CDR1 and CDR2 from the germline V gene are SQVTM and ANQGSEA. CDR3 bases: TGCAGCGTTGAAGGAGAGCACGTCATGAACACTGAAGCTTTCTTT. It translates to CSVEGEHVMNTEAFF.

Remarks on this clone: Germline is not matched at one junction end, which may reflect a read error. The rearrangement links TRBV7-7 to TRBJ2-2, with TRBD2 identical over 14 bases. The CDR3 is 16 amino acids. CDR1 SSHAT and CDR2 FNYEAQ come from the germline V gene (reference sequence). In DNA form, the CDR3 reads TGTGCTAGCAGCCCCGGGACTAGCGGGGGTTCTGGGGAGCTGTTTTTT. It yields the protein CASSPGTSGGSGELFF.

V usage is TRBV5-1 and J usage is TRBJ1-2; possibly TRBD1 for D (6 bases). Germline assignment: CDR1 SGHRS and CDR2 YFSETQ. V was trimmed by 2 bases and J by 8 bases, leaving 13 bases between them. CDR3 length equals 13 residues. Here the CDR3 reads CASSLQGTEGYTF. Here the CDR3 DNA reads TGCGCCAGCAGCTTACAGGGTACGGAGGGCTACACCTTC. The full variable domain, completed using reference TRBV5-1 and TRBJ1-2, is KAGVTQTPRYLIKTRGQQVTLSCSPISGHRSVSWYQQTPGQGLQFLFEYFSETQRNKGNFPGRFSGRQFSNSRSEMNVSTLELGDSALYLCASSLQGTEGYTFGSGTRLTVV.

J is TRBJ1-4 and V is TRBV29-1, with TRBD1 identical over 7 bases. V shed 7 bases and J 8 bases; nucleotides not matched to a gene: 10. The CDR3 sequence is 13 residues long. CDR1 is SQVTM and CDR2 is ANQGSEA in the germline V gene. For the CDR3, the DNA is TGCAGCGGAGAAGACAGGGTTGGGGAAAAACTGTTTTTT. This encodes CSGEDRVGEKLFF.

The chain carries TRBV7-3 and TRBJ2-2; maybe TRBD1 (5 bases). The CDR3 spans 18 residues. The V gene's germline CDR1 is SGHTA and CDR2 FQGTGA. Trimming removed 2 bases from V and 2 bases from J, with 18 bases in between. For the CDR3, the DNA is TGTGCCAGCAGCTTAGTGCAAGATCTGGGGCTCAACACCGGGGAGCTGTTTTTT. Protein: CASSLVQDLGLNTGELFF.

The chain uses TRBV5-1 and TRBJ1-1; 12 nucleotides line up with TRBD1. With 1 base clipped from V and 7 bases from J, the junction kept 8 bases outside the gene matches. CDR3 length: 16 residues. The germline gives CDR1 SGHRS, CDR2 YFSETQ. The CDR3 sequence: CASSLPPGQGASEAFF. Here the CDR3 DNA reads TGCGCCAGCAGCTTGCCGCCGGGACAGGGGGCAAGTGAAGCTTTCTTT.

The genes are TRBV7-2 and TRBJ2-1, with D uncertain. V was pared by 1 base and J by 6 bases, with 7 bases between. Germline values: CDR1 SGHTA, CDR2 FQGNSA. The CDR3 covers 13 residues. The CDR3 here is CASSLDPRNEQFF. DNA for the CDR3: TGTGCCAGCAGCTTAGATCCCCGCAATGAGCAGTTCTTC.

The chain couples TRBV29-1 to TRBJ2-2; the match to TRBD1 covers 8 bases. The V and J ends lost 3 bases and 7 bases, in that order; junction bases with no gene match: 7. The germline V gene has CDR1 SQVTM and CDR2 ANQGSEA. This CDR3 comprises 14 residues. CDR3 loop: CSVELGQGVGELFF. The CDR3 nucleotides read TGCAGCGTTGAGTTAGGACAGGGCGTCGGGGAGCTGTTTTTT.

The chain links TRBV6-5 to TRBJ1-4; a weak D match, TRBD1 (6 bases). The length of the CDR3 is 14 residues. Looked up from germline, CDR1 is MNHEY and CDR2 is SVGAGI. The V end lost 2 bases, the J end lost 2 bases, and 6 bases lay between the germline ends. The CDR3 protein is CASSYRGTNEKLFF. The DNA of the CDR3 is TGTGCCAGCAGTTACAGGGGGACTAATGAAAAACTGTTTTTT.

This sequence joins TRBV5-1 and TRBJ1-4; TRBD1 is a possible D gene (5 bases). CDR3 length: 16 amino acids. CDR1 and CDR2 from the germline V gene are SGHRS and YFSETQ. Trimming cost V 4 bases and J 5 bases, with 18 bases left between them. The CDR3 here is CASSLGPEGLNEKLFF. The CDR3 bases are TGCGCCAGCAGCCTGGGCCCTGAGGGGCTGAATGAAAAACTGTTTTTT.

J is TRBJ2-7 and V is TRBV28, with D maybe TRBD1 (5 bases). Germline V gene lookup returns CDR1 MDHEN and CDR2 SYDVKM. V gave up 2 bases and J gave up 5 bases, with 7 bases separating them. The CDR3 has 12 amino acids. The CDR3 DNA reads TGTGCCAGCAGTTTAAGGGGAAACGAGCAGTACTTC. Protein product: CASSLRGNEQYF.

V gene TRBV19 combines with J gene TRBJ1-1; 8 bases fit TRBD1. Looked up from germline, CDR1 is LNHDA and CDR2 is SQIVND (reference sequence). With 6 bases clipped from V and 1 base from J, the junction kept 1 base outside the gene matches. The CDR3 spans 13 residues. The CDR3 region has the DNA TGTGCCAGTAGCGACAGGGGGAACACTGAAGCTTTCTTT. Amino acids: CASSDRGNTEAFF.

J is TRBJ2-3 and V is TRBV7-3; D not resolved. Germline CDR1 and CDR2: SGHTA and FQGTGA. Between the trimmed V and J ends, which lost 5 bases and 6 bases, there was a span of 12 bases. The CDR3 is 13 residues long. CDR3 residues: CASSAFPSDTQYF. CDR3 sequence (DNA): TGTGCCAGCAGCGCTTTCCCCTCGGATACGCAGTATTTT.

The V and J genes are TRBV28 and TRBJ2-7; a weak D match, TRBD1 (6 bases). Germline assignment: CDR1 MDHEN and CDR2 SYDVKM. The CDR3 consists of 15 residues. The V end lost 6 bases, the J end lost 3 bases, and 18 bases lay between the germline ends. DNA for the CDR3: TGTGCCAGCAGAGGAGCAGGGACATCGGTCTACGAGCAGTACTTC. Protein sequence: CASRGAGTSVYEQYF.

The chain carries TRBV5-5 and TRBJ1-6, with D uncertain. V lost 6 bases and J 1 base, leaving 8 bases between the germline ends. The CDR3 length is 14 residues. Germline CDR1 SGHKS, CDR2 YYEKEE (reference sequence). CDR3 loop: CASTAGSYNSPLHF. The CDR3 DNA follows: TGTGCCAGCACCGCGGGGTCCTATAATTCACCCCTCCACTTT.

This chain connects TRBV14 to TRBJ1-4, with D possibly matching TRBD1 (5 bases). Germline values: CDR1 SGHDN, CDR2 FVKESK. V lost 6 bases to trimming and J lost 5 bases, with 10 bases between them. The CDR3 loop spans 13 amino acids. The CDR3 DNA sequence: TGTGCCAGCAGTCAGGGCTCGAATGAAAAACTGTTTTTT. Amino acid sequence: CASSQGSNEKLFF.

This chain links TRBV2 with TRBJ1-1, with a weak D call TRBD1 (5 bases). The CDR3 is 14 residues long. Trimming cost V 6 bases and J 1 base, with 12 bases left between them. Germline V gene lookup returns CDR1 SNHLY and CDR2 FYNNEI. CDR3 DNA: TGTGCCAGCAGCGCGATTGACAGGAACACTGAAGCTTTCTTT. This gives the protein CASSAIDRNTEAFF.

The table lists this clone with a few counts. The rearrangement links TRBV10-3 to TRBJ1-2; D gene unclear. The V end lost 1 base, the J end lost 2 bases, and 20 bases lay between the germline ends. The CDR3 spans 18 residues. CDR1 and CDR2 (germline): ENHRY, SYGVKD. The CDR3 DNA sequence: TGTGCCATCAGTGAGTATTCGAACGTGGGTAGGAAGAACTATGGCTACACCTTC. Amino acids: CAISEYSNVGRKNYGYTF.

The rearrangement uses TRBV10-3 and TRBJ2-1, with no clear D. This CDR3 region has 11 residues. Germline CDR1 and CDR2: ENHRY and SYGVKD. Trimming pared 5 bases from V and 12 bases from J, leaving 11 bases between. CDR3: CAISYETRQFF. CDR3 coding DNA: TGTGCCATCAGTTACGAGACTCGGCAGTTCTTC.

The chain has TRBV6-5 and TRBJ1-1, with a tentative D call TRBD1 (5 bases). The germline V gene has CDR1 MNHEY and CDR2 SVGAGI. CDR3 length equals 13 residues. Between the trimmed V and J ends, which lost 2 bases and 1 base, there was a span of 5 bases. CDR3 in amino acids: CASSYQGNTEAFF. For the CDR3, the DNA is TGTGCCAGCAGTTACCAGGGGAACACTGAAGCTTTCTTT.

The gene calls are TRBV11-2 and TRBJ2-5; 12 nucleotides match TRBD2. The CDR3 consists of 16 residues. Unmatched junction bases numbered 8, after V lost 3 bases and J lost 6 bases. Germline V gene lookup returns CDR1 SGHAT and CDR2 FQNNGV. CDR3 residues: CASSFSSGGAGKTQYF. CDR3 nucleotide sequence: TGTGCCAGCAGCTTCTCTAGCGGGGGGGCCGGGAAGACCCAGTACTTC.

A few counts support this clone. The chain is built from TRBV11-2 and TRBJ2-3; 7 bases match TRBD1. CDR1 is SGHAT, CDR2 FQNNGV, per germline. Trimming removed 5 bases from V and 2 bases from J; junction bases left unmatched: 7. The CDR3 length is 15 residues. DNA for the CDR3: TGTGCCAGCAGCAAGAGGGGGCATATCACAGATACGCAGTATTTT. Translated, it gives CASSKRGHITDTQYF.